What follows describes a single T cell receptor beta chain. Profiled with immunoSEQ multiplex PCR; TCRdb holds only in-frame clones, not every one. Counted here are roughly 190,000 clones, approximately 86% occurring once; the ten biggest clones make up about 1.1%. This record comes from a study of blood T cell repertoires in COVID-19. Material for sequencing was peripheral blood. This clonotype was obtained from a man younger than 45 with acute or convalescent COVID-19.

CDR3 nucleotide sequence: TGTGCCAGCAGCCAAGGCCGGGGAGGCGAGCAGTACTTC. It yields the protein CASSQGRGGEQYF. The V gene is TRBV14, the J gene TRBJ2-7, with a tentative D call TRBD2 (6 bases). Germline loops: CDR1 SGHDN, CDR2 FVKESK. Trimming removed 1 base from V and 6 bases from J, with 10 bases in between. The CDR3 is made up of 13 amino acids.